This T cell receptor beta chain came from a study of blood T cells in healthy people across ages (dated by TCRdb to the mid-2010s). Regarding the research as a whole: In model experiments, template switching captured about one uniquely barcoded TCR beta cDNA molecule for every two T cells. Using deep sequencing normalized with unique cDNA molecular identifiers, the study measured how TCR beta repertoire diversity changes with age. Using the same blood draw, the study looked at two additional independent replicas of 1 million unique cDNA reads for two donors, one aged 18 to 30 and the other aged 80 or older. Four age groups were formed from the donors: young (average about 16 years), middle-aged (approximately 39), aged (over 55) and long-lived (roughly 81).

What the study reported, not specific to this receptor: The long-lived group showed more naive CD4+ T cells, fewer expanded clones and increased TCR diversity than the aged group, suggesting age selection. Because profiling used bulk unsorted PBMCs, naive and antigen-experienced compartments could not be compared conclusively. Estimates of total diversity based on one million sequenced T cells were considered lower bounds and underestimates. Observed TCR beta diversity per million T cells fell roughly linearly with age, and a significant reduction was already apparent by age around 40. Observed TCR beta diversity correlated strongly with the percentage of naive T cells measured by flow cytometry. Because donor CMV infection status was unknown, age-related changes in expanded clonotypes were potentially confounded.

This clonotype was seen only a few times. Its target antigen remains unknown. Germline and junction disagree at one end, which may indicate a read error. Donors were roughly 40 systemically healthy Caucasian individuals from Russia aged roughly 6 to 90 years. About 9.6 milliliters of peripheral blood were collected from each donor into EDTA-treated Vacutainer tubes. Ficoll-Paque density-gradient centrifugation was used to isolate PBMCs, with at least 6.5 million per sample. Total RNA was extracted from PBMCs with Trizol reagent, with at least 5.5 micrograms obtained per sample. The percentages of naive CD45RAhigh/CD27high T cells were determined by flow cytometry on a PBMC aliquot from every donor. The library came from 5' RACE. TCRdb lists the instrument as Illumina HiSeq 2500. A second roughly 7 to 12 cycle PCR used a sample-barcoded 5' primer and a J-beta primer mix. A template-switch 5' adaptor carrying 12 random nucleotides introduced a unique molecular identifier onto each TCR beta cDNA molecule. Each sample yielded at least 3 million CDR3-containing paired-end reads. All of the RNA was converted into first-strand cDNA using the Mint cDNA synthesis kit, with a TRBC-specific oligonucleotide serving as the primer. All cDNA was treated with uracil-DNA glycosylase and then went through a first 18-cycle PCR with the universal primers M1SS and BC2_uni_R. The study's processing was this. Normalization of each sample was performed by random selection of 1 million high-quality reads, each carrying a distinct molecular identifier. Reads with shared molecular identifiers were discarded instead of being binned into consensus sequences. MiTCR, with a Q25 quality threshold and the strictest error-elimination algorithm, was used for CDR3 identification, clonotype clustering and error correction. A nonparametric unseen species model with Euler transformation was used to estimate a lower bound on total TCR beta diversity. TCRdb reprocessing: public reads trimmed at Q25 with fastp, clones called with MiXCR, in-frame beta chains kept. Rows with one shared CDR3 protein collapse into an entry with the most common genes and DNA. TCRdb's processing, not the study's, gives the V and J calls here. A total of a few hundred thousand distinct CDR3 sequences appear in this sample, 27% of them only once. The ten top clones hold 3% to 4.5% of the sample.

The sample was also reused in another study, on T cells of mothers and their children. As the second paper documents: Donors were nine systemically healthy Caucasian individuals: three mothers and their six children. cDNA synthesis consumed the entire amount of extracted RNA, loaded at roughly 1.5 ug RNA in each 15 ul reaction. In the second PCR, the M1S primer introduced both the sample barcodes and 2-4 random nucleotides. Each mother yielded over 9 million TCR beta CDR3 reads and each child some 3 million reads. Thymic selection similarly shapes TCR recombination output in related and unrelated pairs, with minor effect from inherited differences. Normalized repertoire overlap was always found to be slightly, but never significantly, higher in related mother-child pairs than in unrelated mother-child pairs. With a sensitivity of about 100 clones per million clonotypes, no persistent microchimeric T cell clones were detected. In the study, deep NGS was used to compare the TCR beta repertoires of mothers and children, and features distinguishing related mother-child pairs from unrelated individuals were sought. On average, the children were approximately 11 +/- 4 years old, while the mothers were approximately 40 +/- 4 years old. After adapters were ligated using NEBNext reagents, the libraries underwent 100+100 nt paired-end sequencing on an Illumina HiSeq 2000. To prevent cross-contamination, the mother and child libraries were prepared one month apart and sequenced in separate runs. For each donor, between roughly 500,000 and 2,100,000 distinct TCR beta clonotypes were identified. Naive TCR beta clonotypes were estimated from low-frequency clonotypes matched to each donor's FACS-determined naive share, without sorting.

The sequencing input was blood. The receptor was isolated from a boy aged 2-9 years in good health.

The nucleotide sequence reads as follows: TGTGACAGCAGTTACGCAGGGTCCGGGCCCCAGCATTTT. The encoded protein is CDSSYAGSGPQHF. The chain is encoded by TRBV6-5 joined to TRBJ1-5; D gene: possibly TRBD1, on 5 matching bases. From the cysteine through the phenylalanine, the CDR3 covers 13 amino acids. Kept here is only the CDR3 DNA, which spans 39 bases and is read in frame from base 1. The germline V gene gives CDR1 as MNHEY and CDR2 as SVGAGI.